Below, 9 T cell receptor beta chains from the same sample are listed, as sequenced in a study of blood T cell repertoires in COVID-19. TCRdb's table, derived via immunoSEQ multiplex PCR, lists solely in-frame clones and lacks some. Of 200,000 to 300,000 clones listed, roughly 80% are singletons. Sequencing was done on a sample of peripheral blood. Receptor source: an elderly woman with COVID-19, enrolled during active disease.

The rearrangement joins TRBV19 to TRBJ1-5; TRBD1 agrees at 7 bases. The germline gives CDR1 LNHDA, CDR2 SQIVND (reference sequence). With 3 bases clipped from V and 6 bases from J, the junction kept 8 bases outside the gene matches. The CDR3 loop spans 15 amino acids. The CDR3 protein is CASSMNRGQSQPQHF. CDR3 bases: TGTGCCAGTAGTATGAACAGGGGACAAAGTCAGCCCCAGCATTTT.

The gene calls are TRBV9 and TRBJ1-3; D is possibly TRBD1 (6 bases). The CDR3 is made up of 15 amino acids. Looked up from germline, CDR1 is SGDLS and CDR2 is YYNGEE. V lost 4 bases, J lost 2 bases, and 13 bases lay in between. This CDR3 reads CASSISQGPGNTIYF. Here the CDR3 DNA reads TGTGCCAGCAGCATTTCACAGGGTCCTGGAAACACCATATATTTT. The entire variable domain, with the rest obtained from reference TRBV9 and TRBJ1-3, is as follows: DSGVTQTPKHLITATGQRVTLRCSPRSGDLSVYWYQQSLDQGLQFLIQYYNGEERAKGNILERFSAQQFPDLHSELNLSSLELGDSALYFCASSISQGPGNTIYFGEGSWLTVV.

This clone appeared once. The chain uses TRBV11-2 and TRBJ2-1; weak D call: TRBD1 (6 bases). From germline, CDR1 is SGHAT and CDR2 FQNNGV. Trimming cost V 3 bases and J 8 bases, with 11 bases left between them. The CDR3 extends over 13 amino acids. The DNA of the CDR3 is TGTGCCAGCAGCTTGAACAGGGACCATGAGCAGTTCTTC. Protein product: CASSLNRDHEQFF.

The rearrangement links TRBV5-1 to TRBJ1-2; 12 nucleotides align to TRBD1. Trimming removed 0 bases from V and 5 bases from J; junction bases left unmatched: 8. This CDR3 has 17 amino acids. CDR1 is SGHRS, CDR2 YFSETQ, per germline. Written as DNA, the CDR3 is TGCGCCAGCAGCTTGGTTCAGGGGACAGGGGGCGCGTATGGCTACACCTTC. This gives the protein CASSLVQGTGGAYGYTF.

The rearrangement joins TRBV9 to TRBJ1-4; possible D gene TRBD1, 5 bases. V dropped 0 bases and J dropped 2 bases, with 11 bases sitting between them. The CDR3 consists of 16 residues. Germline CDR1 is SGDLS and CDR2 is YYNGEE. CDR3 DNA sequence: TGTGCCAGCAGCGTAGGGGCAGGGCTTACTAATGAAAAACTGTTTTTT. Amino acids: CASSVGAGLTNEKLFF.

The chain joins TRBV28 to TRBJ2-7; TRBD1 aligns across 11 bases. This CDR3 region has 13 residues. V lost 4 bases, J lost 7 bases, and 3 bases stayed unmatched. Germline CDR1 reads MDHEN; CDR2 reads SYDVKM. The CDR3 DNA reads as TGTGCCAGCAGTTGGGGACAGGGGGGTGAGCAGTACTTC. It codes for CASSWGQGGEQYF.

The chain is built from TRBV5-1 and TRBJ2-3; no firm D call. The CDR3 is 14 residues long. CDR1 and CDR2 (germline): SGHRS, YFSETQ. Trimming stripped 0 bases from V and 4 bases from J, with 9 bases between. CDR3 nucleotide sequence: TGCGCCAGCAGCTTGGGGCCTTCGTCAGATACGCAGTATTTT. This translates into CASSLGPSSDTQYF.

The chain carries TRBV3-1 (or the pseudogene TRBV3-2) and TRBJ1-1; 8 bases fit TRBD1. The CDR3 runs to 18 residues. Losses at the gene ends were 4 bases for V and 0 bases for J; bases not matched to a gene: 13. Germline-derived CDR1 and CDR2 are LGHDT and YNNKEL (reference sequence). CDR3 sequence: CASSPRGRTGSMNTEAFF. The CDR3 nucleotides read TGTGCCAGCAGCCCCCGAGGGAGGACAGGGTCCATGAACACTGAAGCTTTCTTT.

For the CDR3, the DNA is TGTGCCAGCAGCTTAGGGGCTCAGGGCAGTGAAGCTTTCTTT. Protein sequence: CASSLGAQGSEAFF. The chain joins TRBV7-9 to TRBJ1-1; perhaps TRBD1 as D (5 bases). V was clipped by 1 base and J by 7 bases, with 13 bases between them. Germline lookup yields CDR1 SEHNR and CDR2 FQNEAQ (reference sequence). The CDR3 contains 14 residues.